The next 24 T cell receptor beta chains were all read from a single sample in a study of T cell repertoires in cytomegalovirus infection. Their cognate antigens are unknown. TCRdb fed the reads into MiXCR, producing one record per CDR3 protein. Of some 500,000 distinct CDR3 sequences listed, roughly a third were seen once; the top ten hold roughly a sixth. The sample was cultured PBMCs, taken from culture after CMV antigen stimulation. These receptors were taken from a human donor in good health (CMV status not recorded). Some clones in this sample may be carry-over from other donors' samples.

The CDR3 sequence is CASRGENEQFF. The CDR3 DNA is TGTGCCAGCAGGGGGGAGAATGAGCAGTTCTTC. The V gene is TRBV7-9, the J gene TRBJ2-1; D may correspond to TRBD1 or TRBD2 (5 bases each). This CDR3 contains 11 residues. Germline values: CDR1 SEHNR, CDR2 FQNEAQ (reference sequence). Trimming stripped 6 bases from V and 7 bases from J, with 7 bases between.

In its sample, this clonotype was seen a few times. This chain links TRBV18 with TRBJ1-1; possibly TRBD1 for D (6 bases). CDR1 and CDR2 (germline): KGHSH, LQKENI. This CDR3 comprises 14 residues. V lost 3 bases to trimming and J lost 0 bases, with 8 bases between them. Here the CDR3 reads CASSPQGLNTEAFF. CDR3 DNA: TGTGCCAGCTCACCTCAGGGGTTGAACACTGAAGCTTTCTTT.

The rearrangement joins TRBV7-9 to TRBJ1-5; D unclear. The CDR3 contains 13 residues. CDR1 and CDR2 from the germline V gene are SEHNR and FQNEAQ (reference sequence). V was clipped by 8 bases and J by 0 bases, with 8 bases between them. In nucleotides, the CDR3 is TGTGCCAGCGGTGAAGATAGCAATCAGCCCCAGCATTTT. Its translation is CASGEDSNQPQHF.

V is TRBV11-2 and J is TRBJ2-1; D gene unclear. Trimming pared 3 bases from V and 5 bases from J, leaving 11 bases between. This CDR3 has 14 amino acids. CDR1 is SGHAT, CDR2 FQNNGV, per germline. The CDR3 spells CASSLTLSDNEQFF. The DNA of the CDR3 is TGTGCCAGCAGCTTGACTCTTAGTGACAATGAGCAGTTCTTC.

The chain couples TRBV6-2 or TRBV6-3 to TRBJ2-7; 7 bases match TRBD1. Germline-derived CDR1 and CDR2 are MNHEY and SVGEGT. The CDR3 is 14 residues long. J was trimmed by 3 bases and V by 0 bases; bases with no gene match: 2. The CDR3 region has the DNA TGTGCCAGCAGTTACTCGGGACAGCTCTACGAGCAGTACGTC. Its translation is CASSYSGQLYEQYV.

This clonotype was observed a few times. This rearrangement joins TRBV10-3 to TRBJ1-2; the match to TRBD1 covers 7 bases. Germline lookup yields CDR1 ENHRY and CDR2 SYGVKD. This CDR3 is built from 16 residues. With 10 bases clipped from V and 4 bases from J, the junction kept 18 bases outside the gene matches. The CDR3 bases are TGTGCCACGTCCCCCAGGGGGGGATTGAAAGGCTATGGCTACACCTTC. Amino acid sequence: CATSPRGGLKGYGYTF.

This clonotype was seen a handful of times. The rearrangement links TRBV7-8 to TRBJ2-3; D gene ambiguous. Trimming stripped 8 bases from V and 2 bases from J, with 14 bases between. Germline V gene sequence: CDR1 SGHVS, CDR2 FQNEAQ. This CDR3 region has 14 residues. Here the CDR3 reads CASSASPPTDTQYF. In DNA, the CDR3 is TGTGCCAGCTCCGCTAGTCCCCCCACAGATACGCAGTATTTT.

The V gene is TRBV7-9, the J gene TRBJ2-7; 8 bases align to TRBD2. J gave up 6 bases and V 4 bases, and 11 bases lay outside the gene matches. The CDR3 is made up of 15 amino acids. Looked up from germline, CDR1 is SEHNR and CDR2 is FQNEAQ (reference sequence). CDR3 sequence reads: CASSYSGARPGEQYF. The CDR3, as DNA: TGTGCCAGCAGCTATAGCGGGGCGAGACCCGGCGAGCAGTACTTC.

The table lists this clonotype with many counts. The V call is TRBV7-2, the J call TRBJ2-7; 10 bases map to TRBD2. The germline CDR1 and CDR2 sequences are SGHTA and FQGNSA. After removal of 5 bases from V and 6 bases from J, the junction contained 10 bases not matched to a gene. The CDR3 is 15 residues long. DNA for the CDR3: TGTGCCAGCAGCCCAGCGAATAGCGGGAGGCGCGAGCAGTACTTC. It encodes CASSPANSGRREQYF. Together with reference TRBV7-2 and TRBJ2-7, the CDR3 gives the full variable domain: GAGVSQSPSNKVTEKGKDVELRCDPISGHTALYWYRQSLGQGLEFLIYFQGNSAPDKSGLPSDRFSAERTGGSVSTLTIQRTQQEDSAVYLCASSPANSGRREQYFGPGTRLTVT.

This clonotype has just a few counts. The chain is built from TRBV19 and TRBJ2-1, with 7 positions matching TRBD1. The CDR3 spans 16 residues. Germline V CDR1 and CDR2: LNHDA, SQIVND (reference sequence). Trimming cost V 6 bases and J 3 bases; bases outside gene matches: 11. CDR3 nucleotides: TGTGCCAGTAGATTTCGGACAGGCGAAGTCTACAATGAGCAGTTCTTC. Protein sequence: CASRFRTGEVYNEQFF.

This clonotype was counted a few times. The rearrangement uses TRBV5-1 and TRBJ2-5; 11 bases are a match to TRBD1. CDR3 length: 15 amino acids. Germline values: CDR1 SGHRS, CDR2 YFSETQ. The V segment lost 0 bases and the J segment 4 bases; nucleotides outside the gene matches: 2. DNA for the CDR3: TGCGCCAGCAGCTTGGTGGGGACAGGGGGAGAGACCCAGTACTTC. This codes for CASSLVGTGGETQYF.

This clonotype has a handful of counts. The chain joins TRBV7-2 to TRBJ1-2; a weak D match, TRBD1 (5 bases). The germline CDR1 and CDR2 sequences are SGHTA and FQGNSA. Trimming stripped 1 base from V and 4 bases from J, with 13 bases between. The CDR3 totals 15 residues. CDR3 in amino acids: CASSLVWQGFYGYTF. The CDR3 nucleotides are TGTGCCAGCAGCTTAGTGTGGCAGGGATTCTATGGCTACACCTTC.

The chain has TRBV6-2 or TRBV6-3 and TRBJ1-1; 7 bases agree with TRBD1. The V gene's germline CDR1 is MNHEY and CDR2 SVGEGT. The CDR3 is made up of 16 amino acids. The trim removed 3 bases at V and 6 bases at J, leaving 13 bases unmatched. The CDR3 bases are TGTGCCAGCAGTTATCCACTCGACAGGGCATCGCCTGAAGCTTTCTTT. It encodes CASSYPLDRASPEAFF.

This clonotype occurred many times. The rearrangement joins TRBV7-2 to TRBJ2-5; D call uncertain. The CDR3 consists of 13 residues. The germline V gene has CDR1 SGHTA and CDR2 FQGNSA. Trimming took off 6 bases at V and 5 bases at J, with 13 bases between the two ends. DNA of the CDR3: TGTGCCAGCAGTCCCGGGCTCAGGGAGACCCAGTACTTC. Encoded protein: CASSPGLRETQYF.

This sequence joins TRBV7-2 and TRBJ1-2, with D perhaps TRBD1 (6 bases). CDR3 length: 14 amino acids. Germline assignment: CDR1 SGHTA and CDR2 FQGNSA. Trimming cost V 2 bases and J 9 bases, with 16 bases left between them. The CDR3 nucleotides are TGTGCCAGCAGCTTAATAGACAGGCCAGAGAGCTACACCTTC. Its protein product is CASSLIDRPESYTF.

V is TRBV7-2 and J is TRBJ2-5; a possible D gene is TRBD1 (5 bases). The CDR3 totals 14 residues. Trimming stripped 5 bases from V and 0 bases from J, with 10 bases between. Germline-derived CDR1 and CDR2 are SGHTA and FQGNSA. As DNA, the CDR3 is TGTGCCAGCAGCCGTAGGGGATACCAAGAGACCCAGTACTTC. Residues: CASSRRGYQETQYF.

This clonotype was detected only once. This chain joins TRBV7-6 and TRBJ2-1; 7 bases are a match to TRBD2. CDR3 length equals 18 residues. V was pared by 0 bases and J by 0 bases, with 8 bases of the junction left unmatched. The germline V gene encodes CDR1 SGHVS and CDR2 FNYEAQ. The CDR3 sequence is CASSLAPAGRVSYNEQFF. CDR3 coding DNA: TGTGCCAGCAGCTTAGCTCCAGCGGGGCGCGTCTCCTACAATGAGCAGTTCTTC. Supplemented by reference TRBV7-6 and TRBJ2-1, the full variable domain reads GAGVSQSPRYKVTKRGQDVALRCDPISGHVSLYWYRQALGQGPEFLTYFNYEAQQDKSGLPNDRFSAERPEGSISTLTIQRTEQRDSAMYRCASSLAPAGRVSYNEQFFGPGTRLTVL.

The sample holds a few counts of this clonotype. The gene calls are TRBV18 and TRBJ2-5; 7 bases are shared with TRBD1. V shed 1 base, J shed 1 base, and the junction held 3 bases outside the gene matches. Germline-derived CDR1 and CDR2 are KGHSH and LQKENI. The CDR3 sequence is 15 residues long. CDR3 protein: CASSPRTGPQETQYF. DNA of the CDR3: TGTGCCAGCTCACCACGGACAGGCCCCCAAGAGACCCAGTACTTC. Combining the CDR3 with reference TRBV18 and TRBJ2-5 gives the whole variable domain NAGVMQNPRHLVRRRGQEARLRCSPMKGHSHVYWYRQLPEEGLKFMVYLQKENIIDESGMPKERFSAEFPKEGPSILRIQQVVRGDSAAYFCASSPRTGPQETQYFGPGTRLLVL.

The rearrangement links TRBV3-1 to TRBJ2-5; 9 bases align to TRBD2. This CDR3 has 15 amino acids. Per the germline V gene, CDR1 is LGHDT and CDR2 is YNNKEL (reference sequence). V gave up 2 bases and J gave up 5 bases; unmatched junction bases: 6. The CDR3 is CASSQNSGRGETQYF. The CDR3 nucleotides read TGTGCCAGCAGCCAAAATAGCGGGAGAGGGGAGACCCAGTACTTC.

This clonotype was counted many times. This CDR3 reads CASRGGREQYV. Written as DNA, the CDR3 is TGTGCCAGCAGGGGGGGGAGGGAGCAGTACGTC. The V call is TRBV7-8, the J call TRBJ2-7; 7 bases map to TRBD2. From germline, CDR1 is SGHVS and CDR2 FQNEAQ. This CDR3 spans 11 amino acids. Trimming at V came to 6 bases and at J to 7 bases, leaving 3 bases not matched to a gene.

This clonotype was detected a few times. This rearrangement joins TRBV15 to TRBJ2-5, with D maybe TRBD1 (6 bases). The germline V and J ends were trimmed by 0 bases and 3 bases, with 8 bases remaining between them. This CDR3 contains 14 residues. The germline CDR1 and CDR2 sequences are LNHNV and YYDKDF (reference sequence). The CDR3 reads CATSRDRGKETQYF. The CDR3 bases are TGTGCCACCAGCAGAGATAGGGGGAAAGAGACCCAGTACTTC.

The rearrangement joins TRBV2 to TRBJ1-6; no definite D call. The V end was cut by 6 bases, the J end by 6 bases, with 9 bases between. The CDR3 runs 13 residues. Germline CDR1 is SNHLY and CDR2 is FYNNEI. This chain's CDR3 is CASRNGVNSPLHF. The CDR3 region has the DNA TGTGCCAGCAGAAACGGGGTTAATTCACCCCTCCACTTT.

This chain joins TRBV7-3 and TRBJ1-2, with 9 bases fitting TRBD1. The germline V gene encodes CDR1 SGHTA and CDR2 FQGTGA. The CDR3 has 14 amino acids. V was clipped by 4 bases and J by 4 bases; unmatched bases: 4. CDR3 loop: CASSSRDRVYGYTF. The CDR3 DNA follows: TGTGCCAGCAGCTCGCGGGACAGGGTCTATGGCTACACCTTC.

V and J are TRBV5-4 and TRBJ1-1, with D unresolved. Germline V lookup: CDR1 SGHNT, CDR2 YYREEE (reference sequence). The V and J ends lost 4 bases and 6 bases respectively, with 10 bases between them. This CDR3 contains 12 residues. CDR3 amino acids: CASSAGGPEAFF. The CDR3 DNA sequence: TGTGCCAGCAGCGCGGGAGGCCCTGAAGCTTTCTTT.